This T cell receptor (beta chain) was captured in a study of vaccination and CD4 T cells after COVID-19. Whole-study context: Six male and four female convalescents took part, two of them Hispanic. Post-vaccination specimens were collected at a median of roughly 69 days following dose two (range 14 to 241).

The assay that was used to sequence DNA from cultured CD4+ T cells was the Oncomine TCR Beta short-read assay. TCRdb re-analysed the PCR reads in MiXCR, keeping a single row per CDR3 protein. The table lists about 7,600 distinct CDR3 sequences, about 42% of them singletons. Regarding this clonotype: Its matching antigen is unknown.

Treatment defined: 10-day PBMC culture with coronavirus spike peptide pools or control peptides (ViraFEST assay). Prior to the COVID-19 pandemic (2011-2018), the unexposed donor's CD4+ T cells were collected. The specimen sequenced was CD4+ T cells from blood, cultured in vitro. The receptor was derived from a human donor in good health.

The CDR3 is CASSLAAGDGGYTF. The CDR3 DNA is TGTGCCAGCAGCTTGGCCGCAGGGGATGGTGGCTACACCTTC. This chain links TRBV5-6 with TRBJ1-2, with D perhaps matching TRBD1 (6 bases). This CDR3 is 14 amino acids long. Per germline, CDR1 SGHDT and CDR2 YYEEEE. The V end was cut by 0 bases, the J end by 7 bases, with 13 bases between.